This T cell receptor beta chain was found in a study of T cells after yellow fever vaccination (dated by TCRdb to the late 2010s). Describing the broader study: The SMART-Seq v4 Ultra Low Input RNA kit was used to prepare libraries from fractions with low cell numbers. To follow T-cell clones before and after primary and booster YFV17D yellow fever vaccination, bulk TCR alpha and beta repertoires were sequenced over time. Two healthy male donors made up the cohort, one aged 18 to 30 years and the other aged 30 to 40 years. Blood samples were taken at several timepoints before and after primary and secondary immunization, and bulk PBMC replicates and cell subsets were isolated.

TCR cDNA was made using 5'RACE template switching, a step that added a universal primer site and unique molecular identifiers. cDNA synthesis was primed from both the TCR alpha and TCR beta constant segments. Library amplification used two PCR steps, and the second PCR step added sample barcodes and sequencing adapters. Libraries were sequenced on Illumina HiSeq 2500 (2x100 bp) or NovaSeq (2x150 bp). In the original analysis: MIGEC was used to demultiplex reads and collapse the reads into UMI consensus sequences, and MiXCR was used for V(D)J alignment. Clonotypes responding to the vaccine were identified with edgeR on replicate PBMC samples, with the criteria of FDR below 0.01 and a log2 fold change above 5 up to day 15. Bulk clonotypes were assigned CD4 or CD8 identity according to which sequenced CD4 or CD8 repertoire held them at higher abundance. The public sequencing data were trimmed at Q25 with fastp and processed into clonotypes with MiXCR by TCRdb, which kept only in-frame beta chains. Identical CDR3 proteins give one entry, which carries the most common genes and DNA. The V and J calls follow TCRdb's processing rather than the paper's. The sample contains about 350,000 distinct CDR3 sequences, approximately 10% of them found a single time. The ten largest account for less than 20% of the sample.

V is trimmed back by 4 bases and J by 3 bases, and the junction contains 9 bases that no gene match accounts for. In the germline V gene, CDR1 corresponds to KGHSH and CDR2 to LQKENI. From the cysteine through the phenylalanine, the CDR3 covers 16 amino acids. This entry keeps only the CDR3 DNA: 48 bases, framed from base 1. General findings and caveats noted by the study authors: Only two donors were included in the study, so the extent to which the findings can be generalized is limited. After the booster, most of the clones that had expanded following primary vaccination were detected again (roughly 97% of CD4 and 85% to 90% of CD8), which suggests that memory was broadly maintained. Compared with the primary T-cell response, the secondary T-cell response was faster but weaker, reaching its peak on day 5 rather than on day 15. Computational filtering was required because FACS-sorted repertoires could contain abundant contaminating clonotypes from the bulk population. A small share of clonotypes occurred in both CD4 and CD8 compartments, likely arising from convergent recombination.

Note on this clonotype: No antigen is known for it. No qualities accompany the bases; no much larger clone lies one base away.

Reading the label with the study, this specimen's treatment or condition is: live attenuated yellow fever vaccine strain. Two biological replicates of bulk PBMCs were collected at each blood-draw timepoint. A standard Ficoll-Paque protocol was used to isolate PBMCs from peripheral blood. TriZol was used to extract RNA from bulk PBMCs, from CD4 and CD8 fractions, and from dextramer-positive and dextramer-negative fractions. The sequencing here drew on PBMCs, taken on the day of the first yellow fever vaccination. The clonotype comes from a man aged 18 to 35 who received the YFV17D yellow fever vaccine. The rearrangement combines TRBV18 with TRBJ2-5, with 9 central nucleotides matching TRBD1. This receptor has the CDR3 CASSLRPGQGEETQYF. Read as DNA, the sequence is TGTGCCAGCTCACTAAGACCGGGACAGGGAGAAGAGACCCAGTACTTC.